The sequence of this TCR beta chain was determined in a study of OX40 agonist ivuxolimab in advanced cancers. Some background on the complete study: Ivuxolimab was an agonistic, fully human IgG2 monoclonal antibody directed against OX40 (CD134), a costimulatory receptor. Peripheral TCRbeta sequencing aimed to test whether ivuxolimab altered TCR sequence diversity and caused clonal T-cell expansion. Partial responses occurred in three dose-escalation patients: two with cutaneous melanoma and one with hepatocellular carcinoma. Intravenous ivuxolimab was administered to patients every 2 weeks at six dose levels: 0.01, 0.1, 0.3, 1.5, 3 and 10 mg/kg. A male proportion of roughly 85% and a mean age of about 60 years, ranging from 23 to 79, were recorded for the dose-escalation cohort. Patients were allowed to have had prior anti-PD-1, anti-PD-L1 or anti-CTLA-4 therapy, and approximately 39% of the dose-escalation patients had been treated with checkpoint inhibitors. Of the approximately 50 dose-escalation patients, hepatocellular carcinoma was present in about 19, melanoma in around 15, renal cell carcinoma in 9 and head and neck cancer in 9. The paper covers the monotherapy dose-escalation part of the phase I ivuxolimab trial, which included N ≈ 50 patients.

This clone was seen just once. Its antigen has not been determined. No qualities accompany the bases; no much larger clone lies one base away. To sequence the TCRbeta CDR3 region, genomic DNA was isolated from the sorted cells. TCRbeta CDR3 regions were sequenced using the immunoSEQ Assay. Drawn from immuneACCESS, this table holds only the in-frame rearrangements with V and J called that TCRdb kept. Clones are partly lost; checked studies trace under half to an unresolved V gene and leave the rest unexplained. This sample holds approximately 58,000 clones; 75% to 85% were observed only once. The ten largest clones add up to around 2.4% of the sample. The trial excluded patients who had a history of autoimmune disease or were on systemic immunosuppression. Peripheral blood for TCR sequencing was collected from all dose cohorts at baseline, on cycle 4 day 1, and on cycle 7 day 1. Samples came from an open-label, multicenter, first-in-human phase I dose-escalation trial of ivuxolimab. Adults with locally advanced or metastatic head and neck squamous cell, hepatocellular, melanoma or renal cell carcinoma were enrolled in the trial. Before TCR sequencing, CD4+ and CD8+ T cells were separately sorted from peripheral blood.

Spanning cysteine to phenylalanine, the CDR3 consists of 17 amino acids. Of all the DNA, just the CDR3 is kept, 51 bases in frame from base 1. CDR1 and CDR2 are drawn from the germline V gene (reference sequence): SGHKS, YYEKEE. At the junction V is shortened by 4 bases and J by 2 bases; bases outside the gene matches: 12. The research as a whole found: After ivuxolimab, more expanded clones were found on average in CD8+ T cells than in CD4+ T cells. Which antigens the clonally expanded peripheral T cells were specific for was not determined. Low levels of normalized T-cell clonal expansion were also seen in some patients who did not respond. At doses of 0.1 to 3.0 mg/kg, clonal expansion of both CD4+ and CD8+ T cells in blood was seen between baseline and week 6. In partial responders in the 0.1-3.0 mg/kg groups, normalized peripheral clonal expansion was found to be among the lowest, especially among CD8+ T cells.

The receptor chain draws on TRBV5-5 and TRBJ1-1, with TRBD1 matching 9 junction bases. The sample consisted of CD4+ or CD8+ T cells sorted from blood, taken in a trial of the OX40 agonist ivuxolimab. This clonotype was sampled from an adult with an advanced solid tumor such as melanoma, head and neck, liver or kidney cancer. The CDR3 protein sequence reads: CASSKGQGHTPNTEAFF. The bases read TGTGCCAGCAGCAAAGGACAGGGGCACACTCCCAACACTGAAGCTTTCTTT. The CDR3 plus the reference TRBV5-5 and TRBJ1-1 genes for the other parts give the full variable domain: DAGVTQSPTHLIKTRGQQVTLRCSPISGHKSVSWYQQVLGQGPQFIFQYYEKEERGRGNFPDRFSARQFPNYSSELNVNALLLGDSALYLCASSKGQGHTPNTEAFFGQGTRLTVV.